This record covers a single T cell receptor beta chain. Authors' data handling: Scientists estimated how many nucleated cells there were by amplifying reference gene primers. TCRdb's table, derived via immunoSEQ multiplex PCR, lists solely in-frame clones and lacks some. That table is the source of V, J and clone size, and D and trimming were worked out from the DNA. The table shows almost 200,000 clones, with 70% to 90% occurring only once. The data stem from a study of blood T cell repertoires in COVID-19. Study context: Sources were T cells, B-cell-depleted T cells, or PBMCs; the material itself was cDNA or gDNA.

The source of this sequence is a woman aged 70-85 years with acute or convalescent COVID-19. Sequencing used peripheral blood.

The CDR3 DNA is TGTGCCAGCTCTACACCGGGACTAGCAACAGATACGCAGTATTTT. It specifies CASSTPGLATDTQYF. The J gene is TRBJ2-3, the V gene TRBV18, with 9 bases matching TRBD2. The J segment lost 3 bases and the V segment lost 6 bases, leaving 7 bases of the junction unmatched. CDR3 length equals 15 residues. Germline CDR1 is KGHSH and CDR2 is LQKENI.